This T cell receptor (beta chain) was obtained from a study of T cells in Graves' hyperthyroidism and ophthalmopathy. Findings of the study overall: Before onset, by a median of approximately 6.2 months, the model predicted ophthalmopathy.

This clonotype showed up just a few times. The antigen remains undetermined. The blood sample dates from first hyperthyroidism diagnosis, preceding any ophthalmopathy symptoms. Using about 10 ml of fresh peripheral blood, PBMCs were prepared. CDR1 is LGHDT, CDR2 YNNKEL, per germline (reference sequence). CDR3 length equals 14 residues. V shed 0 bases and J shed 8 bases, with 11 bases lying between them. Amplified TCR beta CDR3 regions came from RNA transcripts. When the TCR CDR3 underwent first-round RT-PCR, the HTBI primer set was used. TCRdb processed the multiplex PCR reads anew with MiXCR; each CDR3 protein has one entry. The sample includes 150,000 to 200,000 distinct CDR3 sequences, about a tenth of them seen just once.

V gene TRBV3-1 combines with J gene TRBJ2-1, with D possibly being TRBD1 or TRBD2 (6 bases each). Sequencing was carried out using blood. This sequence originates from a woman between 18 and 29 years old with Graves' hyperthyroidism that later progressed to Graves' ophthalmopathy. The CDR3 region has the DNA TGTGCCAGCAGCCAAGAAGGAGGGGGGTATGAGCAGTTCTTC. It encodes CASSQEGGGYEQFF.